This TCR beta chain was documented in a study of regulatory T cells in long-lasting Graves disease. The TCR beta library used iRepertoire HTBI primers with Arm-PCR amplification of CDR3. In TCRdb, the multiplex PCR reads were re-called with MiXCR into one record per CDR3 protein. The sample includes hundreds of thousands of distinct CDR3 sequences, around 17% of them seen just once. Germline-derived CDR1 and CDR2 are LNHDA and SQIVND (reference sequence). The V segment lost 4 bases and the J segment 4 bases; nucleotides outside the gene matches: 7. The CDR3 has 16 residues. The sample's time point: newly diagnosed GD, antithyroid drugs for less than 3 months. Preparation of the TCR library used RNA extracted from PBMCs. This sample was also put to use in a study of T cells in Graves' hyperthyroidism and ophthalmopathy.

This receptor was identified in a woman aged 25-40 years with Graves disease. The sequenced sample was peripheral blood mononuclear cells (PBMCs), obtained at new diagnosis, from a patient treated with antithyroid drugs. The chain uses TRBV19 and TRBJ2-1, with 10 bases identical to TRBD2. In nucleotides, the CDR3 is TGTGCCAGTAGTACCTCTAGCGGGAGTGCTTACAATGAGCAGTTCTTC. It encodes CASSTSSGSAYNEQFF.